The T cell receptor (beta chain) under discussion was sequenced for a study of shared clonotypes between healthy human individuals. Study information: Plates per donor: three CD4 naive, three CD4 memory, two CD8 naive, one CD8 memory. General observations from the study: Sampling covered blood only; tissue repertoires likely differ. Researchers found naive subsets generally carried larger estimated richness than memory subsets.

The CDR3 has 15 amino acids. V gave up 0 bases and J gave up 4 bases; unmatched junction bases: 3. The germline V gene has CDR1 SGHNT and CDR2 YYREEE (reference sequence). For this clone: Its antigen is currently unknown.

Method: immunoSEQ multiplex PCR; TCRdb's copy keeps in-frame clones and lacks some. The table shows roughly 2.5 million clones, with around nine tenths occurring only once. Researchers partitioned CD4+ cells into CD45RA+ naive and CD45RA-negative memory subsets. This clonotype was obtained from a young man in good health. The V and J genes are TRBV5-4 and TRBJ2-1; the match to TRBD2 covers 8 bases. The sequenced material came from naive CD4+ T cells sorted from blood. Sample subset: CD45RA+ positively selected. The CDR3 nucleotides read TGTGCCAGCAGCTTGGGGGCTAGCGGGTACAATGAGCAGTTCTTC. Its protein is CASSLGASGYNEQFF.